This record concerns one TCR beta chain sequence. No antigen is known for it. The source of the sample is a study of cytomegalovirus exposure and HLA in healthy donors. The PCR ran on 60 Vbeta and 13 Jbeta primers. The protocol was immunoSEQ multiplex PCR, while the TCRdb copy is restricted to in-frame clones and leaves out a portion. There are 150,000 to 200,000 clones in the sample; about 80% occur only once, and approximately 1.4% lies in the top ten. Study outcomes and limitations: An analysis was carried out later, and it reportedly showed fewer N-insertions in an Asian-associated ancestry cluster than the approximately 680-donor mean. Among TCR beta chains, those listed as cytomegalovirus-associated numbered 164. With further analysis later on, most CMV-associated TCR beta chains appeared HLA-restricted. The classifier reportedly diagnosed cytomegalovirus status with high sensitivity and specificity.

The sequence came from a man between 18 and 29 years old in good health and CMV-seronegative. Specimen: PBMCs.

CDR3 sequence reads: CASSQTAVAKNIQYF. The CDR3, as DNA: TGTGCCAGCAGTCAAACAGCTGTAGCCAAAAACATTCAGTACTTC. V and J are TRBV28 and TRBJ2-4, with unresolved D. Trimming removed 5 bases at V and 0 bases at J, with 11 bases between. This CDR3 has 15 residues. The germline V gene has CDR1 MDHEN and CDR2 SYDVKM.